Shown below are 26 T cell receptor beta chains from a single sample sequenced in a study of T-cell memory formation after mild COVID-19. Via MiXCR, TCRdb re-called the 5' RACE reads, giving one row per CDR3 protein. The sample carries some 180,000 distinct CDR3 sequences, approximately 12% recorded once. The material sequenced was PBMCs or a T cell subset sorted from them (not recorded which). The receptors come from a young man who had mild COVID-19 (a few samples of this study predate the infection). Cell type and time point are not known.

This clonotype was recorded a few times. The chain couples TRBV2 to TRBJ2-5, with 10 bases identical to TRBD2. The V segment lost 4 bases and the J segment 4 bases; nucleotides outside the gene matches: 6. This CDR3 comprises 15 residues. CDR1 is SNHLY and CDR2 is FYNNEI in the germline V gene. CDR3 DNA: TGTGCCAGCAGTGCAGCGGGGGGGCCAGCAGAGACCCAGTACTTC. Translation gives CASSAAGGPAETQYF.

The gene calls are TRBV5-1 and TRBJ2-7; D is unclear. Germline V gene data show CDR1 as SGHRS and CDR2 as YFSETQ. CDR3 size: 13 residues. V gave up 0 bases and J gave up 3 bases, with 7 bases separating them. The CDR3 coding sequence is TGCGCCAGCAGCTTGGTCAGTGACTACGAGCAGTACTTC. Translation gives CASSLVSDYEQYF.

The V call is TRBV9, the J call TRBJ1-3, with D possibly TRBD1 on 5 matching bases. The CDR3 consists of 13 residues. The germline V and J ends were trimmed by 4 bases and 4 bases, with 9 bases remaining between them. Germline lookup yields CDR1 SGDLS and CDR2 YYNGEE. CDR3 in DNA: TGTGCCAGCAGCCTGACAGACGGAAACACCATATATTTT. Residues: CASSLTDGNTIYF.

The DNA of the CDR3 is TGTGCCACCACGGTCCGTTCTGGAAACACCATATATTTT. Translated: CATTVRSGNTIYF. This sequence joins TRBV15 and TRBJ1-3, with unresolved D. This CDR3 is built from 13 residues. Trimming cost V 7 bases and J 1 base, with 8 bases left between them. Germline-derived CDR1 and CDR2 are LNHNV and YYDKDF (reference sequence).

This clonotype appeared once. This rearrangement joins TRBV18 to TRBJ1-3; D is perhaps TRBD1 (5 bases). This CDR3 contains 15 residues. Germline values: CDR1 KGHSH, CDR2 LQKENI. Trimming pared 4 bases from V and 2 bases from J, leaving 12 bases between. CDR3 region: CASSREGVTGNTIYF. CDR3 DNA: TGTGCCAGCTCACGGGAAGGGGTAACTGGAAACACCATATATTTT.

This chain connects TRBV5-1 to TRBJ2-1, with D possibly being TRBD1 (5 bases). Germline V lookup: CDR1 SGHRS, CDR2 YFSETQ. Trimming pared 0 bases from V and 8 bases from J, leaving 12 bases between. The CDR3 extends over 14 amino acids. CDR3 sequence (DNA): TGCGCCAGCAGCTTGGGTGCAGGGTGGGATGAGCAGTTCTTC. This encodes CASSLGAGWDEQFF.

A remark on this clonotype: One end of the junction does not line up with germline, which may come from a read error. The chain couples TRBV24-1 to TRBJ2-7; D is possibly TRBD2 (7 bases). The CDR3 loop spans 11 amino acids. Germline V gives CDR1 KGHDR, CDR2 SFDVKD. The CDR3 loop is CSPWGGGEQYF. The DNA for the CDR3 is TGCTCCCCTTGGGGAGGGGGCGAGCAGTACTTC.

This clonotype was counted a few times. The chain combines TRBV6-2 or TRBV6-3 with TRBJ1-2; D is ambiguous. There are 10 residues in the CDR3. Trimming took 7 bases from V and 7 from J, leaving 7 bases between them. CDR1 and CDR2 from the germline V gene are MNHEY and SVGEGT. The CDR3 reads CASKGGGYTF. The CDR3 DNA is TGTGCCAGCAAAGGAGGTGGCTACACCTTC.

The V call is TRBV7-2, the J call TRBJ1-1, with D possibly matching TRBD1 (5 bases). This CDR3 contains 14 residues. Germline CDR1 and CDR2: SGHTA and FQGNSA. Trimming removed 3 bases from V and 1 base from J, with 9 bases in between. The chain's CDR3 is CASSFDRANTEAFF. The DNA of the CDR3 is TGTGCCAGCAGCTTCGACAGAGCGAACACTGAAGCTTTCTTT.

A remark on this clonotype: A read error may account for a junction end that differs from germline. The chain is built from TRBV7-7 and TRBJ2-5; TRBD2 might be the D (5 bases). Germline lookup yields CDR1 SSHAT and CDR2 FNYEAQ (reference sequence). The CDR3 is made up of 14 amino acids. The CDR3 DNA reads TGTGCTAGCAGCTTAGCGCCGGGCAGGGAGACCCAGTACTTC. Translated, it gives CASSLAPGRETQYF.

The chain has TRBV6-5 and TRBJ2-3, with 7 bases fitting TRBD2. This CDR3 contains 14 residues. Germline V gives CDR1 MNHEY, CDR2 SVGAGI. V was clipped by 4 bases and J by 6 bases; unmatched bases: 7. The CDR3, as DNA: TGTGCCAGCAGTTCCGTCGGACTAGTGGATACGCAGTATTTT. Its protein product is CASSSVGLVDTQYF.

This clonotype came up a few times. The chain couples TRBV20-1 to TRBJ2-7, with D uncertain. Trimming shortened V by 5 bases and J by 5 bases, and 16 bases separated the two germline ends. The CDR3 has 13 residues. The germline gives CDR1 DFQATT, CDR2 SNEGSKA (reference sequence). CDR3 nucleotide sequence: TGCAGTGCTCCCCCGGACGGCCAGAACGAGCAGTACTTC. Translating gives CSAPPDGQNEQYF.

The DNA of the CDR3 is TGTGCCAGCAGGGCGACAGGGGGGGGGACTGAAGCTTTCTTT. Protein product: CASRATGGGTEAFF. The V call is TRBV12-3 or TRBV12-4, the J call TRBJ1-1; 9 positions match TRBD1. The CDR3 extends over 14 amino acids. Trimming took 6 bases from V and 5 from J; bases not matched to a gene: 7.

CDR3 sequence (DNA): TGTGCCAGCAGTTACCCACTCCACGAGACACAAGGTGAAAACATTCAGTACTTC. This codes for CASSYPLHETQGENIQYF. The V gene is TRBV6-2 or TRBV6-3, the J gene TRBJ2-4, with D hard to call. CDR3 size: 18 residues. V was pared by 2 bases and J by 5 bases, with 22 bases between. Germline V lookup: CDR1 MNHEY, CDR2 SVGEGT.

This clonotype was seen a handful of times. This chain links TRBV20-1 with TRBJ2-7, with D perhaps TRBD1 (7 bases). Trimming took off 3 bases at V and 6 bases at J, with 18 bases between the two ends. The CDR3 is made up of 14 amino acids. Germline V gene lookup returns CDR1 DFQATT and CDR2 SNEGSKA (reference sequence). CDR3 sequence: CSARSVQGGSEQYV. In DNA, the CDR3 is TGCAGTGCTAGGAGCGTTCAGGGGGGTTCCGAGCAGTACGTC.

This CDR3 is CASSRMTGNLVGYTF. The CDR3 DNA reads as TGTGCCAGCAGCCGGATGACAGGGAATCTGGTTGGCTACACCTTC. V and J are TRBV11-2 and TRBJ1-2; TRBD1 matches at 7 bases. This CDR3 is 15 amino acids long. The V and J ends lost 5 bases and 7 bases, in that order; junction bases with no gene match: 13. Germline V CDR1 and CDR2: SGHAT, FQNNGV.

This clonotype was counted many times. This rearrangement joins TRBV7-2 to TRBJ2-2, with D hard to call. CDR1 and CDR2 (germline): SGHTA, FQGNSA. The CDR3 loop spans 13 amino acids. Trimming took 2 bases from V and 4 from J, leaving 5 bases between them. CDR3 region: CASSLSFTGELFF. The CDR3 region has the DNA TGTGCCAGCAGCTTATCCTTCACCGGGGAGCTGTTTTTT.

The V and J genes are TRBV20-1 and TRBJ2-5; possible D gene TRBD1, 6 bases. The CDR3 runs to 13 residues. CDR1 is DFQATT and CDR2 is SNEGSKA in the germline V gene (reference sequence). V lost 6 bases and J lost 0, with 11 bases in between. Here the CDR3 reads CSAKRGNQETQYF. The CDR3 bases are TGCAGTGCAAAAAGGGGGAACCAAGAGACCCAGTACTTC.

The chain employs TRBV3-1 and TRBJ2-7; tentatively, D is TRBD1 or TRBD2 (7 bases each). V lost 4 bases, J lost 6 bases, and 13 bases lay in between. This CDR3 is built from 13 residues. Germline CDR1 reads LGHDT; CDR2 reads YNNKEL (reference sequence). CDR3 DNA sequence: TGTGCCAGCAGCCTTACCAGGGGGGGCGAGCAGTACTTC. It encodes CASSLTRGGEQYF.

The rearrangement uses TRBV5-1 and TRBJ2-1; 10 positions match TRBD2. CDR1 is SGHRS and CDR2 is YFSETQ in the germline V gene. The length of the CDR3 is 15 residues. After removal of 7 bases from V and 5 bases from J, the junction contained 9 bases not matched to a gene. CDR3 region: CASVKRGGTDNEQFF. The CDR3 DNA follows: TGCGCCAGCGTAAAGCGGGGGGGTACGGACAATGAGCAGTTCTTC.

The rearrangement joins TRBV9 to TRBJ2-1, with D perhaps given as TRBD1 or TRBD2 (5 bases each). The CDR3 is made up of 15 amino acids. Germline assignment: CDR1 SGDLS and CDR2 YYNGEE. V lost 4 bases to trimming and J lost 0 bases, with 11 bases between them. The CDR3 loop is CASSPGTNSYNEQFF. The CDR3, as DNA: TGTGCCAGCAGCCCCGGGACCAACTCCTACAATGAGCAGTTCTTC.

V gene TRBV12-3 or TRBV12-4 combines with J gene TRBJ1-6, with a possible D match to TRBD1 (6 bases). V lost 6 bases and J 7 bases, leaving 10 bases between the germline ends. The CDR3 is 13 residues long. The CDR3 loop reads CASSGQLNSPLHF. CDR3 bases: TGTGCCAGCAGCGGACAGCTGAATTCACCCCTCCACTTT.

The genes are TRBV5-1 and TRBJ2-6, with D uncertain. V was trimmed by 4 bases and J by 0 bases, leaving 8 bases between them. The CDR3 covers 15 residues. Germline CDR1 and CDR2: SGHRS and YFSETQ. CDR3 DNA sequence: TGCGCCAGCAGCCCCGTGGTCTCTGGGGCCAACGTCCTGACTTTC. As protein: CASSPVVSGANVLTF.

The chain links TRBV15 to TRBJ1-4; D not resolved. CDR3 size: 14 residues. V shed 3 bases and J shed 4 bases, with 9 bases lying between them. Germline V gene data show CDR1 as LNHNV and CDR2 as YYDKDF (reference sequence). This CDR3 reads CATSRRDGNEKLFF. As DNA, the CDR3 is TGTGCCACCAGCAGGAGAGACGGTAATGAAAAACTGTTTTTT.

This clonotype has ten or more counts. The V gene is TRBV7-8, the J gene TRBJ2-7; 11 nucleotides line up with TRBD2. V was pared by 5 bases and J by 6 bases, with 6 bases of the junction left unmatched. This CDR3 region has 14 residues. Germline loops: CDR1 SGHVS, CDR2 FQNEAQ. The CDR3 region is CASSTLTSGGEQYV. For the CDR3, the DNA is TGTGCCAGCAGCACTCTAACTAGCGGGGGCGAGCAGTACGTC.

CDR3 loop: CASSGRGTSSPLHF. CDR3 sequence (DNA): TGTGCCAGTAGCGGCAGGGGAACTAGCTCACCCCTCCACTTT. The rearrangement links TRBV19 to TRBJ1-6; D perhaps matches TRBD1 (6 bases). This CDR3 contains 14 residues. The germline gives CDR1 LNHDA, CDR2 SQIVND (reference sequence). Trimming removed 6 bases from V and 10 bases from J, with 16 bases in between.